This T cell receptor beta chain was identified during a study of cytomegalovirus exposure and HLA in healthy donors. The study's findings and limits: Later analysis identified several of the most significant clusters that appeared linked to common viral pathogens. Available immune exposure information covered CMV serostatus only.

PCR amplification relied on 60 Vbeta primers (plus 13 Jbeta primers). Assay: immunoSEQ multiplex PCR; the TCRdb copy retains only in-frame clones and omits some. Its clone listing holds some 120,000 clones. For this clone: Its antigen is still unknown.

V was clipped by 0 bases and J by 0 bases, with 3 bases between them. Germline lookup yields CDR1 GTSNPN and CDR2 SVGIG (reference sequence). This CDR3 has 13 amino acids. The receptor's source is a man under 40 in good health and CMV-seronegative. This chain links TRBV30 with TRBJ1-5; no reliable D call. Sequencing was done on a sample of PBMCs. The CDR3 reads CAWSVLSNQPQHF. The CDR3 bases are TGTGCCTGGAGTGTCCTTAGCAATCAGCCCCAGCATTTT.